Listed below are T cell receptor beta chains from one sample, sequenced in a study of shared clonotypes between healthy human individuals. Sequencing used immunoSEQ multiplex PCR; TCRdb keeps in-frame clones, though not all of them. The sample lists 950,000 to 1,100,000 clones, approximately 72% occurring once. Source material: memory CD4+ T cells sorted from blood. The receptor set was obtained from a young man in good health. CDR3s leave out the opening cysteine and the closing phenylalanine or tryptophan. D genes are given only for firm matches.

d_call: -; j_call: TRBJ1-2; v_call: TRBV6-5; cdr3_aa: ASSREGLNYGYT
d_call: -; j_call: TRBJ2-3; v_call: TRBV7-9; cdr3_aa: ASRSQIPTDTQY
d_call: TRBD1; j_call: TRBJ1-1; v_call: TRBV18; cdr3_aa: ASSPSRDRDTEAF
d_call: -; j_call: TRBJ2-3; v_call: TRBV18; cdr3_aa: ASSPPTVATQY
d_call: -; j_call: TRBJ1-4; v_call: TRBV4-1; cdr3_aa: ASSRWTVNEKLF
d_call: TRBD1; j_call: TRBJ2-7; v_call: TRBV28; cdr3_aa: ASSPTGTGGYEQY
d_call: TRBD1; j_call: TRBJ1-3; v_call: TRBV5-4; cdr3_aa: ASSFETGLSGNTIY
d_call: -; j_call: TRBJ1-4; v_call: TRBV7-6; cdr3_aa: ASSLGDNRVGKLF
d_call: TRBD1; j_call: TRBJ1-5; v_call: TRBV6-6; cdr3_aa: ASSQTGDTQPQH
d_call: TRBD1; j_call: TRBJ1-1; v_call: TRBV5-1; cdr3_aa: ASSSTGPEEAF